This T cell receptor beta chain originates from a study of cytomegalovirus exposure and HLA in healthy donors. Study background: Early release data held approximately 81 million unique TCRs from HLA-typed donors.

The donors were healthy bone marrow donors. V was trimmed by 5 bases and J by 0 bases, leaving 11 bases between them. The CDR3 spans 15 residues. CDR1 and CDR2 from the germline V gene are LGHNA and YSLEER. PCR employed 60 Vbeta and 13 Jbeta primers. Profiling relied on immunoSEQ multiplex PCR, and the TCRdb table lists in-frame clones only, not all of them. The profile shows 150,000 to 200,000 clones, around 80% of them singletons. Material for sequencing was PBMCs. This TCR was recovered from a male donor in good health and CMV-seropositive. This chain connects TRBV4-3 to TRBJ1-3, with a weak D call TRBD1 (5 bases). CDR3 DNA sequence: TGCGCCAGCAGCGACGGGGACTACTCTGGAAACACCATATATTTT. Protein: CASSDGDYSGNTIYF.